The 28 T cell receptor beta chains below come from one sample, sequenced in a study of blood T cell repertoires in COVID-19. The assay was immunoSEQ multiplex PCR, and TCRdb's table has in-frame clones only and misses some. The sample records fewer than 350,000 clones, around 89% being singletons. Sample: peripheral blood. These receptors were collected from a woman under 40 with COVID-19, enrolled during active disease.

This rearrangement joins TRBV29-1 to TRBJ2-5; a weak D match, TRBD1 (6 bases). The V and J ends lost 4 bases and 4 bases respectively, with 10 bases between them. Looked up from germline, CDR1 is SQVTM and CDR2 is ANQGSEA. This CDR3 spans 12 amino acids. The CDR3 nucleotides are TGCAGCGTTGTACAGGGAGTAGAGACCCAGTACTTC. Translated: CSVVQGVETQYF.

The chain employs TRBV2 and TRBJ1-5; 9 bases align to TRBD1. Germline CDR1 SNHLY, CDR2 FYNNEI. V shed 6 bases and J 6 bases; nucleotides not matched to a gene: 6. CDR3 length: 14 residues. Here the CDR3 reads CASSGQGIGQPQHF. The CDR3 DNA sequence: TGTGCCAGCAGCGGACAGGGGATAGGTCAGCCCCAGCATTTT. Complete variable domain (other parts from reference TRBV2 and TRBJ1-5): EPEVTQTPSHQVTQMGQEVILRCVPISNHLYFYWYRQILGQKVEFLVSFYNNEISEKSEIFDDQFSVERPDGSNFTLKIRSTKLEDSAMYFCASSGQGIGQPQHFGDGTRLSIL.

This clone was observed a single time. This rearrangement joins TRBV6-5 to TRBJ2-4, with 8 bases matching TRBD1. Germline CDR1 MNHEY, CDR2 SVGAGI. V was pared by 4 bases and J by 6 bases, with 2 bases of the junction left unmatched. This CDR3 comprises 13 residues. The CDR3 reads CASSSGQGNIQYF. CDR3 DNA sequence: TGTGCCAGCAGTTCAGGACAGGGAAACATTCAGTACTTC.

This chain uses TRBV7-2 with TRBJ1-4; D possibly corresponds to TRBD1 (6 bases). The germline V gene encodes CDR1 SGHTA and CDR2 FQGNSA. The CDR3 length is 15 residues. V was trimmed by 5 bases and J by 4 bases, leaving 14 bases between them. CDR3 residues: CASSPWGGLNEKLFF. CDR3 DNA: TGTGCCAGCAGCCCCTGGGGGGGGCTTAATGAAAAACTGTTTTTT.

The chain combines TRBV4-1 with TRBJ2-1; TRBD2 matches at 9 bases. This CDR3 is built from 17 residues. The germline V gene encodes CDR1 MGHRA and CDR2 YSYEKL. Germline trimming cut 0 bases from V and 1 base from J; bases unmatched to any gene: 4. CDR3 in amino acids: CASSQDGAGGSYNEQFF. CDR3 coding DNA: TGCGCCAGCAGCCAAGATGGGGCGGGGGGGTCCTACAATGAGCAGTTCTTC.

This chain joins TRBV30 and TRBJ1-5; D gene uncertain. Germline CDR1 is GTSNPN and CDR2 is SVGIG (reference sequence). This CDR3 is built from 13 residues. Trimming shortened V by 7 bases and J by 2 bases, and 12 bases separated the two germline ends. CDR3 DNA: TGTGCCTTGGGCCTCAGTGGCAATCAGCCCCAGCATTTT. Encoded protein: CALGLSGNQPQHF.

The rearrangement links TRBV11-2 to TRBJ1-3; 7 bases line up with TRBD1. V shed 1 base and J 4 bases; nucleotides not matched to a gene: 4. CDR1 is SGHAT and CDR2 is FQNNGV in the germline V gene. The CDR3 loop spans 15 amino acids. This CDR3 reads CASSLAGTAGNTIYF. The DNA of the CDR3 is TGTGCCAGCAGCTTAGCCGGGACAGCCGGAAACACCATATATTTT.

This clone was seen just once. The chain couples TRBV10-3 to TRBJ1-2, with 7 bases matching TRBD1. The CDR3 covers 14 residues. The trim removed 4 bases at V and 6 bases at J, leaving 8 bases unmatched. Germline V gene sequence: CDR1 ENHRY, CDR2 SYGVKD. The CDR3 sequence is CAISGTGRRNGYTF. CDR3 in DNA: TGTGCCATCAGTGGGACAGGACGTAGGAATGGCTACACCTTC.

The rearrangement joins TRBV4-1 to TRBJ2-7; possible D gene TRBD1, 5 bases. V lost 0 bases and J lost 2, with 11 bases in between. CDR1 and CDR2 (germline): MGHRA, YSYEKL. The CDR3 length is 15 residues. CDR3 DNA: TGCGCCAGCAGCCAAGATAAACAGGCAACCTACGAGCAGTACTTC. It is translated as CASSQDKQATYEQYF.

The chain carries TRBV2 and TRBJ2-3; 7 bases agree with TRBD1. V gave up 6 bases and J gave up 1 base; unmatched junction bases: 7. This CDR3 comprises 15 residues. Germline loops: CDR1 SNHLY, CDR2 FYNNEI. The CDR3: CASRYDRAGTDTQYF. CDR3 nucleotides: TGTGCCAGCAGATACGACAGGGCTGGCACAGATACGCAGTATTTT.

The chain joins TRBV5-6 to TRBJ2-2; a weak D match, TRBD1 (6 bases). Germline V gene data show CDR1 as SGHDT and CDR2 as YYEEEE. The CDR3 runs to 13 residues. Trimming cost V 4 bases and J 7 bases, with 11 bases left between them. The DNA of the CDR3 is TGTGCCAGCAGCCGGGCAGGGGTCGGGGAGCTGTTTTTT. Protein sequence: CASSRAGVGELFF.

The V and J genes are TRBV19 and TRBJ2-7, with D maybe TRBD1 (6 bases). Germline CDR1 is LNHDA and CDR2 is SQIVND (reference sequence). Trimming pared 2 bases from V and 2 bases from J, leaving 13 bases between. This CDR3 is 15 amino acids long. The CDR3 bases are TGTGCCAGTAGTATAACAGGGTCTGTGGCCTACGAGCAGTACTTC. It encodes CASSITGSVAYEQYF.

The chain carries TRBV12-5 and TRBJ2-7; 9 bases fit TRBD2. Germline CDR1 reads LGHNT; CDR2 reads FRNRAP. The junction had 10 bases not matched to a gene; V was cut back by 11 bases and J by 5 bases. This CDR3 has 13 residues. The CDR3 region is CAGPSGGPHEQYF. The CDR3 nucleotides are TGTGCTGGTCCAAGCGGGGGGCCCCACGAGCAGTACTTC.

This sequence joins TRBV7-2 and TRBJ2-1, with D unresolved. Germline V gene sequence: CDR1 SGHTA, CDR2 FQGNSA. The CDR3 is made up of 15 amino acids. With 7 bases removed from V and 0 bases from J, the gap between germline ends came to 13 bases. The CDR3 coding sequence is TGTGCCAGCACCCGGGTCGGCCGCTCCTACAATGAGCAGTTCTTC. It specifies CASTRVGRSYNEQFF.

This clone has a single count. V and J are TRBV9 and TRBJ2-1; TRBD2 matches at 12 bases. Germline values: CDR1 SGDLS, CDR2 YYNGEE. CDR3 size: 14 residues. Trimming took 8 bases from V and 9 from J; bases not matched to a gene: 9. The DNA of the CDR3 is TGTGCCAGTGCGGCGACTAGCGGGGGTGGTGAGCAGTTCTTC. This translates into CASAATSGGGEQFF.

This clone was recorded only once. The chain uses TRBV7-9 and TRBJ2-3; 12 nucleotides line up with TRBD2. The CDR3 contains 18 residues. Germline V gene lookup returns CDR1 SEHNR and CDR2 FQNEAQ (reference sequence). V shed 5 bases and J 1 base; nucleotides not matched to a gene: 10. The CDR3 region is CASSRTGLAGLGTDTQYF. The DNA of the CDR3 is TGTGCCAGCAGCCGAACGGGACTAGCGGGCCTCGGCACAGATACGCAGTATTTT.

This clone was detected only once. CDR3 DNA: TGTGCCAGCAGCCATATTACAGGGTCGCGAGAAAAACTGTTTTTT. This gives the protein CASSHITGSREKLFF. The chain joins TRBV14 to TRBJ1-4; the D gene is possibly TRBD1 (6 bases). From germline, CDR1 is SGHDN and CDR2 FVKESK. V was pared by 3 bases and J by 8 bases, with 16 bases between. The CDR3 is made up of 15 amino acids.

The CDR3 sequence: CASSLSFGISTDTQYF. As DNA, the CDR3 is TGTGCCAGCAGCTTAAGCTTCGGTATAAGCACAGATACGCAGTATTTT. The gene calls are TRBV7-3 and TRBJ2-3; no clear D gene. V lost 1 base, J lost 0 bases, and 11 bases lay in between. The CDR3 is 16 residues long. Germline V CDR1 and CDR2: SGHTA, FQGTGA.

In DNA form, the CDR3 reads TGTGCCAGCAGACAGGGACCCCTCCTTAACTATGGCTACACCTTC. This sequence encodes CASRQGPLLNYGYTF. This rearrangement joins TRBV2 to TRBJ1-2, with D tentatively TRBD1 (6 bases). Germline CDR1 SNHLY, CDR2 FYNNEI. The length of the CDR3 is 15 residues. Trimming took off 6 bases at V and 1 base at J, with 15 bases between the two ends.

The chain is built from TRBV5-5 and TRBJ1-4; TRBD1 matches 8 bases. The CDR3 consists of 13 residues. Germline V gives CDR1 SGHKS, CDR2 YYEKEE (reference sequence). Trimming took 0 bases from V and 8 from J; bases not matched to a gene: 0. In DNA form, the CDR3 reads TGTGCCAGCAGCTTGGACAGGGGGGAAAAACTGTTTTTT. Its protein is CASSLDRGEKLFF.

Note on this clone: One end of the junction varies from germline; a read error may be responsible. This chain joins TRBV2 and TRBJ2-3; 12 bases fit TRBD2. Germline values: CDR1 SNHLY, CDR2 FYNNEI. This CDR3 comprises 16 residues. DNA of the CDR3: TGTGCCGGCAGTGATTCTAGCGGGGGGGGCGTAGATACGCAGTATTTT. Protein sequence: CAGSDSSGGGVDTQYF.

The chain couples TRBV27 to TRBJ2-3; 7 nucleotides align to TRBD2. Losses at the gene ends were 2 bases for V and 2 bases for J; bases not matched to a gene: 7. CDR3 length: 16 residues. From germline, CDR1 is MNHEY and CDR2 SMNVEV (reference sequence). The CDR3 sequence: CASSLGPGTTTDTQYF. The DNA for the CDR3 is TGTGCCAGCAGTTTAGGGCCGGGGACTACCACAGATACGCAGTATTTT.

The CDR3: CASSGTRNNEQFF. The CDR3 region has the DNA TGTGCCAGCAGTGGGACTCGAAATAATGAGCAGTTCTTC. The genes are TRBV2 and TRBJ2-1; D is perhaps TRBD2 (5 bases). Trimming pared 4 bases from V and 7 bases from J, leaving 11 bases between. The CDR3 consists of 13 residues. Germline-derived CDR1 and CDR2 are SNHLY and FYNNEI.

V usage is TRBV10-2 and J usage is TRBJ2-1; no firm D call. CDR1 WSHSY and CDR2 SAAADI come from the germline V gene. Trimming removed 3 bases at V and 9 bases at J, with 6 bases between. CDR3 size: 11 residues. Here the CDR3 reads CASSEAGEQFF. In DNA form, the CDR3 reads TGCGCCAGCAGTGAAGCCGGTGAGCAGTTCTTC.

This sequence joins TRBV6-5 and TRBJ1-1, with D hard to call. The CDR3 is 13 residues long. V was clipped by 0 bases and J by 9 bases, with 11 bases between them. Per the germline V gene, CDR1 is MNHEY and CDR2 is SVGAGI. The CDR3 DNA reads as TGTGCCAGCAGTTACTCAATAGCCAGCAAAGCTTTCTTT. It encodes CASSYSIASKAFF.

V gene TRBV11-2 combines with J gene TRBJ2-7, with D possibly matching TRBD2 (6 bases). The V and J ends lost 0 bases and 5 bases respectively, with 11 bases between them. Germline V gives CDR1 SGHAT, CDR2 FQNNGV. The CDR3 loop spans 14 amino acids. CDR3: CASSLDRLANEQYV. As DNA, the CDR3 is TGTGCCAGCAGCTTAGATAGGCTAGCGAACGAGCAGTACGTC.

The CDR3 sequence: CASSFFRLAGPARETQYF. CDR3 DNA sequence: TGTGCCAGCAGTTTTTTCCGACTAGCGGGTCCGGCCCGGGAGACCCAGTACTTC. The chain joins TRBV28 to TRBJ2-5; TRBD2 agrees at 10 bases. The germline V gene has CDR1 MDHEN and CDR2 SYDVKM. With 3 bases clipped from V and 5 bases from J, the junction kept 15 bases outside the gene matches. The CDR3 runs to 18 residues.

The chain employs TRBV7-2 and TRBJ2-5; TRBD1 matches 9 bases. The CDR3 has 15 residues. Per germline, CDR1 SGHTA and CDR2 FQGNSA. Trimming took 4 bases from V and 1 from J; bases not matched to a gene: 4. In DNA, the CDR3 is TGTGCCAGCAGCTCGACAGGGGGACTCCAAGAGACCCAGTACTTC. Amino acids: CASSSTGGLQETQYF.